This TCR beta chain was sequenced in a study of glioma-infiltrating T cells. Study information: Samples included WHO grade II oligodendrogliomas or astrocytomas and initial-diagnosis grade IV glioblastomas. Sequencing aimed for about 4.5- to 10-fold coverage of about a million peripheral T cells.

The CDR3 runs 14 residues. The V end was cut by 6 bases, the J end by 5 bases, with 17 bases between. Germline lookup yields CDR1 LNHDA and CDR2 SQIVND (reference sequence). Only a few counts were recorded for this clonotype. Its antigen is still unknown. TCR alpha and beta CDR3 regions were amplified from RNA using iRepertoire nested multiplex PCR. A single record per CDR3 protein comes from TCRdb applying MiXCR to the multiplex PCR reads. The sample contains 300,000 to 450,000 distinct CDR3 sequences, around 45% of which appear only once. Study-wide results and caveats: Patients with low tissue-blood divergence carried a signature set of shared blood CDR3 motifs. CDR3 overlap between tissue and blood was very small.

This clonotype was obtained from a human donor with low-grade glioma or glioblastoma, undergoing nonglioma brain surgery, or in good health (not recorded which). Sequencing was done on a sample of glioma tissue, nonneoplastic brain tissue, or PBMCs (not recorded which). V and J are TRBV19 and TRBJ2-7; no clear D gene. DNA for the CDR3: TGTGCCAGTAGCAAAGGGATCTGGAAGCACGAGCAGTACTTC. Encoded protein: CASSKGIWKHEQYF.